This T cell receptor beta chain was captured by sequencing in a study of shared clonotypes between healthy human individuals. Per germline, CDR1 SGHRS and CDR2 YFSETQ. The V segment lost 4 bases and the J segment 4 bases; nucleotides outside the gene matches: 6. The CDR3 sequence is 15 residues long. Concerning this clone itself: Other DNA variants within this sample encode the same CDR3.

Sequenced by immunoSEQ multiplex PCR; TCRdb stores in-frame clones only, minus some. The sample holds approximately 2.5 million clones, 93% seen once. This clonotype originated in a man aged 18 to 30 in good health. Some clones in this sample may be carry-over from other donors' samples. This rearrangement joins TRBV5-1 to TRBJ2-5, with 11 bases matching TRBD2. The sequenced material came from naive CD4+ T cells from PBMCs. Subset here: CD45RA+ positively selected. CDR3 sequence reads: CASSPLAGGGETQYF. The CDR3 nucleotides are TGCGCCAGCAGCCCGCTAGCGGGAGGAGGAGAGACCCAGTACTTC.